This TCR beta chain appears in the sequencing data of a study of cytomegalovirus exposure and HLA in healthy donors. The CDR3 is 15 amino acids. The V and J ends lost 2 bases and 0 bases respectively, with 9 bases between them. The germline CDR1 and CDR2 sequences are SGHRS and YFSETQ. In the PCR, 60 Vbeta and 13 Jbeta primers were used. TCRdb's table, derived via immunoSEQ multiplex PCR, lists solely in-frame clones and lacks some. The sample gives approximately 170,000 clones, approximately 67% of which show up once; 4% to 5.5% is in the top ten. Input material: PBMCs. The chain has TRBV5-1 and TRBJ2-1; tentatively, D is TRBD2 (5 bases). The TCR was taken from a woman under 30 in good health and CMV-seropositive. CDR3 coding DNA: TGCGCCAGCAGCTTCGAAGGGAGCTCCTACAATGAGCAGTTCTTC. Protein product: CASSFEGSSYNEQFF.